Listed here are 18 T cell receptor beta chains from one sample, sequenced in a study of T-cell reconstitution after alpha-beta-depleted transplantation in children. This sample's TCRbeta library carried unique molecular identifier barcodes. TCRdb analysed the PCR reads with MiXCR anew, one entry per CDR3 protein. Of about 1,000,000 distinct CDR3 sequences in the sample, around 30% were seen once. This specimen consisted of PBMCs, mostly from graft donor cells, obtained 360 days after TCRalphabeta/CD19-depleted stem cell transplant. Receptors were obtained from a boy younger than two who had a stem cell transplant for SCID, so the T cells may come from the graft donor.

This clonotype has more than one count but fewer than ten. The rearrangement joins TRBV3-1 to TRBJ2-7; D not resolved. CDR1 is LGHDT, CDR2 YNNKEL, per germline (reference sequence). This CDR3 spans 14 amino acids. V lost 0 bases to trimming and J lost 4 bases, with 10 bases between them. The CDR3 loop reads CASSQDHHLYEQYF. The CDR3 region has the DNA TGTGCCAGCAGCCAAGACCACCATCTTTACGAGCAGTACTTC.

A few counts support this clonotype. V and J are TRBV4-1 and TRBJ1-5, with a tentative D call TRBD1 (5 bases). V shed 4 bases and J shed 4 bases, with 23 bases lying between them. The CDR3 has 18 amino acids. The germline gives CDR1 MGHRA, CDR2 YSYEKL. CDR3 sequence reads: CASSLRGDESPHNQPQHF. The CDR3 nucleotides read TGCGCCAGCAGCCTTCGGGGGGACGAATCGCCCCATAATCAGCCCCAGCATTTT.

The chain uses TRBV6-5 and TRBJ2-7; 9 bases agree with TRBD1. The CDR3 runs 15 residues. J lost 6 bases, V lost 2 bases, and 8 bases had no gene match. Germline CDR1 reads MNHEY; CDR2 reads SVGAGI. CDR3 region: CASSYTGTGFPEQYF. CDR3 sequence (DNA): TGTGCCAGCAGTTACACCGGGACAGGGTTCCCCGAGCAGTACTTC.

The chain couples TRBV11-3 to TRBJ2-1, with unresolved D. CDR3 length equals 14 residues. Germline CDR1 and CDR2: SGHNT and YENEEA. V was clipped by 6 bases and J by 4 bases, with 13 bases between them. The CDR3 nucleotides read TGTGCCAGCAGTCACCCGGAAAGGTACAATGAGCAGTTCTTC. Protein product: CASSHPERYNEQFF. Full variable domain (remainder filled in from reference TRBV11-3 and TRBJ2-1): EAGVVQSPRYKIIEKKQPVAFWCNPISGHNTLYWYLQNLGQGPELLIRYENEEAVDDSQLPKDRFSAERLKGVDSTLKIQPAELGDSAVYLCASSHPERYNEQFFGPGTRLTVL.

V usage is TRBV12-3 or TRBV12-4 and J usage is TRBJ2-1, with 9 bases identical to TRBD1. CDR3 length: 14 amino acids. V dropped 7 bases and J dropped 2; count of bases not matched to a gene: 3. The CDR3 DNA reads TGTGCCAGCAACTACAGGGGGCCCTACAATGAGCAGTTCTTC. Translation gives CASNYRGPYNEQFF.

This clonotype was detected ten times or more. The genes are TRBV7-9 and TRBJ1-2; D is unresolved. This CDR3 has 12 residues. Trimming cost V 4 bases and J 6 bases, with 9 bases left between them. Germline loops: CDR1 SEHNR, CDR2 FQNEAQ (reference sequence). CDR3 in amino acids: CASSSLGNGYTF. CDR3 nucleotides: TGTGCCAGCAGCTCCCTTGGGAATGGCTACACCTTC.

The rearrangement uses TRBV7-8 and TRBJ2-1, with unresolved D. CDR3 length equals 13 residues. The germline V gene has CDR1 SGHVS and CDR2 FQNEAQ. V was trimmed by 5 bases and J by 4 bases, leaving 9 bases between them. The CDR3 region has the DNA TGTGCCAGCAGCCGTATACATTACAATGAGCAGTTCTTC. It is translated as CASSRIHYNEQFF.

The rearrangement uses TRBV5-1 and TRBJ2-1; no reliable D call. V lost 5 bases to trimming and J lost 5 bases, with 17 bases between them. CDR3 length: 15 amino acids. Per germline, CDR1 SGHRS and CDR2 YFSETQ. The CDR3 region has the DNA TGCGCCAGCAGTCCCTTCTGGTCAAAAGACAATGAGCAGTTCTTC. Translating it yields CASSPFWSKDNEQFF.

There are a few counts of this clonotype. The chain carries TRBV7-9 and TRBJ1-1; the D is unclear. V was clipped by 2 bases and J by 4 bases, with 8 bases between them. The CDR3 covers 13 residues. In germline, CDR1 is SEHNR, CDR2 FQNEAQ (reference sequence). DNA for the CDR3: TGTGCCAGCAGCTTATCGAGAATCACTGAAGCTTTCTTT. As protein: CASSLSRITEAFF.

The sample holds a few counts of this clonotype. This chain's CDR3 is CSASVGTAGKGLFF. The CDR3 region has the DNA TGCAGTGCTAGTGTCGGGACAGCCGGAAAGGGACTGTTTTTT. This sequence joins TRBV20-1 and TRBJ1-4, with 7 bases that match TRBD1. Germline V gene lookup returns CDR1 DFQATT and CDR2 SNEGSKA (reference sequence). Trimming took 3 bases from V and 13 from J; bases not matched to a gene: 14. This CDR3 is 14 amino acids long.

Note on this clonotype: This is likely a read error, given that the CDR3 carries no conserved phenylalanine or tryptophan at its end. The chain carries TRBV2 and TRBJ1-1; no reliable D call. The V and J ends lost 4 bases and 3 bases respectively, with 12 bases between them. Looked up from germline, CDR1 is SNHLY and CDR2 is FYNNEI. This CDR3 contains 14 residues. CDR3 residues: CASSVGGPDTEAFY. For the CDR3, the DNA is TGTGCCAGCAGTGTGGGTGGCCCGGACACTGAAGCTTTCTAT.

This chain uses TRBV7-9 with TRBJ1-2; TRBD1 agrees at 9 bases. Trimming took 5 bases from V and 6 from J; bases not matched to a gene: 10. The CDR3 spans 15 residues. Per the germline V gene, CDR1 is SEHNR and CDR2 is FQNEAQ (reference sequence). The CDR3 DNA is TGTGCCAGCAGCGGTACAGGGGGCGCCGGCCATGGCTACACCTTC. Its translation: CASSGTGGAGHGYTF.

This rearrangement joins TRBV20-1 to TRBJ1-4, with a tentative D call TRBD1 (5 bases). This CDR3 spans 15 amino acids. Between the trimmed V and J ends, which lost 2 bases and 5 bases, there was a span of 15 bases. Germline lookup yields CDR1 DFQATT and CDR2 SNEGSKA (reference sequence). CDR3 protein: CSARPTAGENEKLFF. The CDR3 coding sequence is TGCAGTGCTAGACCCACGGCGGGGGAAAATGAAAAACTGTTTTTT.

The chain uses TRBV7-2 and TRBJ2-5; D remains unclear. The CDR3 totals 15 residues. The germline gives CDR1 SGHTA, CDR2 FQGNSA. V was trimmed by 1 base and J by 4 bases, leaving 13 bases between them. The CDR3 coding sequence is TGTGCCAGCAGCTTAGTGTCTAGTCGTGCAGAGACCCAGTACTTC. Protein: CASSLVSSRAETQYF.

DNA of the CDR3: TGTGCCACCAGTGATTTTCCACAGGGCCTGGCAAGGACCCAGTACTTC. Translation: CATSDFPQGLARTQYF. V usage is TRBV24-1 and J usage is TRBJ2-5, with a weak D call TRBD1 (6 bases). The CDR3 runs to 16 residues. Germline loops: CDR1 KGHDR, CDR2 SFDVKD. V was shortened by 1 base and J by 7 bases, with 18 bases between the two germline ends.

The chain joins TRBV4-1 to TRBJ1-2; D is unresolved. Germline V lookup: CDR1 MGHRA, CDR2 YSYEKL. This CDR3 has 14 residues. V lost 0 bases to trimming and J lost 5 bases, with 10 bases between them. CDR3 amino acids: CASSQDLRAYGYTF. CDR3 nucleotide sequence: TGCGCCAGCAGCCAAGATCTCCGAGCTTATGGCTACACCTTC.

The chain couples TRBV4-1 to TRBJ2-2; either TRBD1 or TRBD2 may fit D (7 bases each). This CDR3 is 18 amino acids long. Germline values: CDR1 MGHRA, CDR2 YSYEKL. Trimming pared 0 bases from V and 2 bases from J, leaving 16 bases between. CDR3 loop: CASSQETGRGRNTGELFF. The CDR3 DNA is TGCGCCAGCAGCCAAGAGACGGGGAGGGGGCGAAACACCGGGGAGCTGTTTTTT.

The chain has TRBV9 and TRBJ2-1; no firm D call. Trimming took 1 base from V and 5 from J, leaving 16 bases between them. CDR1 and CDR2 (germline): SGDLS, YYNGEE. The CDR3 has 16 residues. This CDR3 is CASSVNSLTTHNEQFF. CDR3 nucleotide sequence: TGTGCCAGCAGCGTAAACTCCCTTACCACCCACAATGAGCAGTTCTTC.